Below, one T cell receptor (beta chain) is given with its context. The sample is drawn from a study of T cell changes during pregnancy in multiple sclerosis. This CDR3 has 14 residues. Germline V gene lookup returns CDR1 MDHEN and CDR2 SYDVKM. Clones were sequenced by immunoSEQ multiplex PCR, and TCRdb holds only the in-frame ones, with some missing. The table records tens of thousands of clones, roughly 94% of them present only once. The TCR was taken from a female donor with multiple sclerosis, enrolled in a pregnancy study. Sequencing was performed on peripheral blood, taken before pregnancy. The gene calls are TRBV28 and TRBJ1-5; D gene uncertain. The CDR3, as DNA: TGTGCATGCCTAGCTAATCCAGGCAATCAGCCCCAGCATTTT. Its translation is CACLANPGNQPQHF.